Below, 17 T cell receptor beta chains from the same sample are listed, as sequenced in a study of blood T cell repertoires in COVID-19. Assay used: immunoSEQ multiplex PCR; TCRdb lists only in-frame clones, some missing. The table records roughly 250,000 clones, 75% to 85% of them present only once. The sequencing input was peripheral blood. The receptors shown here come from a woman aged 50 to 60 with acute or convalescent COVID-19.

The J gene is TRBJ1-1, the V gene TRBV7-9, with 7 bases fitting TRBD1. The V gene end was trimmed by 4 bases and the J gene end by 6 bases; junction bases not matched to a gene: 11. Germline assignment: CDR1 SEHNR and CDR2 FQNEAQ (reference sequence). The CDR3 has 15 amino acids. CDR3 DNA: TGTGCCAGCAGCTCTTACCAAAGGGGGCGGTCTGAAGCTTTCTTT. Encoded protein: CASSSYQRGRSEAFF.

The chain is built from TRBV24-1 and TRBJ2-5; 8 nucleotides match TRBD2. Germline V gene lookup returns CDR1 KGHDR and CDR2 SFDVKD. The CDR3 is 13 residues long. After removal of 5 bases from V and 4 bases from J, the junction contained 2 bases not matched to a gene. CDR3 amino acids: CATSGAGGETQYF. CDR3 bases: TGTGCCACCAGTGGGGCGGGAGGAGAGACCCAGTACTTC.

V and J are TRBV28 and TRBJ2-3, with 8 bases identical to TRBD1. Germline CDR1 is MDHEN and CDR2 is SYDVKM. V trimming: 6 bases; J trimming: 0 bases; junction bases outside the gene matches: 5. CDR3 length equals 15 residues. The CDR3 here is CASRTGAQSTDTQYF. The DNA for the CDR3 is TGTGCCAGCAGGACAGGGGCGCAGAGCACAGATACGCAGTATTTT.

This rearrangement joins TRBV29-1 to TRBJ2-7; TRBD2 agrees at 14 bases. Germline trimming cut 3 bases from V and 9 bases from J; bases unmatched to any gene: 13. Germline lookup yields CDR1 SQVTM and CDR2 ANQGSEA. This CDR3 is built from 16 residues. CDR3 coding DNA: TGCAGCGTTGACAAGGAGGGGACTAGCGGGAGTAGCGGGCAGTACTTC. The encoded protein is CSVDKEGTSGSSGQYF.

The V gene is TRBV2, the J gene TRBJ1-5; 7 nucleotides align to TRBD1. V lost 5 bases, J lost 2 bases, and 18 bases stayed unmatched. The germline V gene encodes CDR1 SNHLY and CDR2 FYNNEI. There are 19 residues in the CDR3. The CDR3 DNA reads TGTGCCAGCAGTAACCCCCCCGGACAGGCGAGACAACGCAATCAGCCCCAGCATTTT. Its translation is CASSNPPGQARQRNQPQHF.

This clone ranks as medium-sized. The CDR3 DNA reads TGTGCCAGCAGTTCGCGGGGGGGCCCAGAGACCCAGTACTTC. This codes for CASSSRGGPETQYF. The chain couples TRBV27 to TRBJ2-5; 9 nucleotides agree with TRBD2. This CDR3 contains 14 residues. J was trimmed by 4 bases and V by 4 bases; bases with no gene match: 4. Germline CDR1 reads MNHEY; CDR2 reads SMNVEV (reference sequence).

V usage is TRBV5-1 and J usage is TRBJ1-6; D may be TRBD1 (5 bases). This CDR3 is 14 amino acids long. Trimming took 7 bases from V and 7 from J, leaving 15 bases between them. The germline CDR1 and CDR2 sequences are SGHRS and YFSETQ. Here the CDR3 reads CASSGDVKNSPLHF. The CDR3 DNA reads TGCGCCAGCTCGGGGGACGTTAAGAATTCACCCCTCCACTTT.

The chain links TRBV6-6 to TRBJ2-1; D possibly corresponds to TRBD1 (9 bases). The CDR3 spans 20 residues. The V end lost 6 bases, the J end lost 3 bases, and 30 bases lay between the germline ends. Germline CDR1 reads MNHNY; CDR2 reads SVGAGI (reference sequence). The CDR3 DNA reads TGTGCCAGCAGCCCCGGCGGGACAGGGAGACGCGGGAGGTTCTACAATGAGCAGTTCTTC. As protein: CASSPGGTGRRGRFYNEQFF.

Remarks on this clone: Other DNA sequences in this specimen translate into the identical CDR3. The V call is TRBV5-1, the J call TRBJ1-1; 9 bases are shared with TRBD1. The CDR3 covers 14 residues. The germline gives CDR1 SGHRS, CDR2 YFSETQ. J gave up 0 bases and V 3 bases, and 0 bases lay outside the gene matches. The DNA of the CDR3 is TGCGCCAGCAGCTGGACAGGGGTGAACACTGAAGCTTTCTTT. Translated, it gives CASSWTGVNTEAFF.

The chain joins TRBV20-1 to TRBJ1-4; no definite D call. The CDR3 length is 10 residues. Germline CDR1 and CDR2: DFQATT and SNEGSKA (reference sequence). Trimming pared 5 bases from V and 8 bases from J, leaving 6 bases between. CDR3 region: CSAHREKLFF. The CDR3 region has the DNA TGCAGTGCTCATCGGGAAAAACTGTTTTTT.

The CDR3 DNA follows: TGTGCCGTCCTGCGGGGCGGTGGAAACACCATATATTTT. Translating gives CAVLRGGGNTIYF. The chain uses TRBV6-5 and TRBJ1-3; a weak D match, TRBD1 (5 bases). Germline V gene lookup returns CDR1 MNHEY and CDR2 SVGAGI. This CDR3 contains 13 residues. With 11 bases removed from V and 3 bases from J, the gap between germline ends came to 14 bases.

The chain is built from TRBV7-9 and TRBJ1-5; D may be TRBD1 (6 bases). Germline values: CDR1 SEHNR, CDR2 FQNEAQ (reference sequence). This CDR3 contains 15 residues. V was cut by 4 bases and J by 2 bases, with 12 bases left in between. As DNA, the CDR3 is TGTGCCAGCAGCTCAGGGGACGTGGGCAATCAGCCCCAGCATTTT. It yields the protein CASSSGDVGNQPQHF.

V usage is TRBV28 and J usage is TRBJ2-1; TRBD1 matches at 8 bases. Per germline, CDR1 MDHEN and CDR2 SYDVKM. The V segment lost 8 bases and the J segment 9 bases; nucleotides outside the gene matches: 12. The CDR3 totals 14 residues. In DNA form, the CDR3 reads TGTGCCAGCCGCAGGGGGCCCCTAATAGGTGAGCAGTTCTTC. Translation gives CASRRGPLIGEQFF. Full variable domain (missing parts from reference TRBV28 and TRBJ2-1): DVKVTQSSRYLVKRTGEKVFLECVQDMDHENMFWYRQDPGLGLRLIYFSYDVKMKEKGDIPEGYSVSREKKERFSLILESASTNQTSMYLCASRRGPLIGEQFFGPGTRLTVL.

This clone has only a few counts. The V gene is TRBV4-2, the J gene TRBJ2-7, with D unclear. The germline V gene has CDR1 LGHNA and CDR2 YNFKEQ. V was trimmed by 0 bases and J by 4 bases, leaving 19 bases between them. The CDR3 sequence is 17 residues long. CDR3 DNA: TGTGCCAGCAGCCAAGAGTCTGGTCAGGTGGTTACTTACGAGCAGTACTTC. Residues: CASSQESGQVVTYEQYF.

This sequence joins TRBV7-2 and TRBJ1-2; 7 nucleotides line up with TRBD1. V lost 3 bases, J lost 4 bases, and 5 bases stayed unmatched. The germline CDR1 and CDR2 sequences are SGHTA and FQGNSA. This CDR3 comprises 14 residues. In nucleotides, the CDR3 is TGTGCCAGCAGCTTGATCGACAGGGCCTATGGCTACACCTTC. This translates into CASSLIDRAYGYTF.

The CDR3 loop reads CASLGGHSATF. The CDR3 DNA reads as TGTGCCAGCTTGGGGGGGCATTCCGCCACCTTC. This chain connects TRBV6-6 to TRBJ1-2, with TRBD1 as a possible D gene (6 bases). The CDR3 covers 11 residues. Per the germline V gene, CDR1 is MNHNY and CDR2 is SVGAGI (reference sequence). V lost 8 bases and J lost 13, with 17 bases in between.

The rearrangement joins TRBV4-3 to TRBJ2-2; 12 bases map to TRBD2. Per germline, CDR1 LGHNA and CDR2 YSLEER. This CDR3 has 17 amino acids. J was trimmed by 9 bases and V by 0 bases; bases with no gene match: 8. CDR3 region: CASSQDLLAGGARELFF. In nucleotides, the CDR3 is TGCGCCAGCAGCCAAGATCTGCTAGCGGGGGGGGCCCGGGAGCTGTTTTTT.